The 18 T cell receptor beta chains below come from one sample, sequenced in a study of cytomegalovirus exposure and HLA in healthy donors. Primers included in the PCR were 60 Vbeta and 13 Jbeta primers. Method: immunoSEQ multiplex PCR; TCRdb's copy keeps in-frame clones and lacks some. The sample consists of approximately 180,000 clones, 77% of them appearing once. The sequenced sample was PBMCs. Source of these receptors: a woman in her fifties or sixties in good health and CMV-seropositive.

V usage is TRBV18 and J usage is TRBJ1-1; TRBD1 matches at 7 bases. Trimming took 5 bases from V and 6 from J; bases not matched to a gene: 3. Germline CDR1 is KGHSH and CDR2 is LQKENI. CDR3 size: 12 residues. The DNA for the CDR3 is TGTGCCAGCTCAGCGGGACAGCCTGAAGCTTTCTTT. Its translation is CASSAGQPEAFF.

The chain has TRBV9 and TRBJ2-7, with D unclear. The V gene lost 4 bases and the J gene lost 0 bases, with 14 bases spanning the gap. The CDR3 runs to 15 residues. Germline V gene lookup returns CDR1 SGDLS and CDR2 YYNGEE. The CDR3, as DNA: TGTGCCAGCAGCCCCAACCCCGTTAGCTCCTACGAGCAGTACTTC. It is translated as CASSPNPVSSYEQYF.

The chain recombines TRBV11-2 with TRBJ1-4; 8 nucleotides line up with TRBD1. Per germline, CDR1 SGHAT and CDR2 FQNNGV. The ends lost 5 bases at V and 8 bases at J; junction bases unmatched: 13. This CDR3 is built from 16 residues. The CDR3: CASSPRLGQGGEKLFF. CDR3 nucleotides: TGTGCCAGCAGCCCGAGGCTTGGACAGGGAGGAGAAAAACTGTTTTTT.

The sample holds a few counts of this clone. The CDR3 here is CASSEERNQPQHF. The CDR3 DNA sequence: TGTGCCAGCAGTGAAGAGAGGAATCAGCCCCAGCATTTT. V is TRBV6-1 and J is TRBJ1-5, with D unclear. The germline CDR1 and CDR2 sequences are MNHNS and SASEGT. This CDR3 is 13 amino acids long. V was clipped by 1 base and J by 4 bases, with 5 bases between them.

This clone was seen a single time. This chain links TRBV4-2 with TRBJ2-5; 7 nucleotides align to TRBD2. The CDR3 runs 16 residues. With 4 bases clipped from V and 5 bases from J, the junction kept 13 bases outside the gene matches. CDR1 is LGHNA and CDR2 is YNFKEQ in the germline V gene. CDR3 loop: CASSLGGGSTLETQYF. The CDR3 region has the DNA TGTGCCAGCAGCCTGGGAGGCGGGAGCACCCTCGAGACCCAGTACTTC.

This clone came up a few times. V usage is TRBV30 and J usage is TRBJ1-6; D is undetermined. The CDR3 runs to 13 residues. V lost 3 bases and J lost 5, with 8 bases in between. Germline loops: CDR1 GTSNPN, CDR2 SVGIG (reference sequence). The CDR3 is CAWSPFDNSPLHF. The DNA for the CDR3 is TGTGCCTGGAGCCCCTTTGATAATTCACCCCTCCACTTT.

J is TRBJ1-1 and V is TRBV5-8; D remains unclear. The V gene lost 6 bases and the J gene lost 5 bases, with 14 bases spanning the gap. Germline CDR1 and CDR2: SGHTS and YDEGEE. The CDR3 runs to 13 residues. CDR3 loop: CASTRGEGTEAFF. DNA of the CDR3: TGTGCCAGCACTCGCGGAGAAGGAACTGAAGCTTTCTTT.

J is TRBJ1-2 and V is TRBV28; a possible D gene is TRBD1 (6 bases). The CDR3 runs 16 residues. CDR1 and CDR2 from the germline V gene are MDHEN and SYDVKM. V was cut by 3 bases and J by 0 bases, with 14 bases left in between. The DNA for the CDR3 is TGTGCCAGCAGTTTTATCCTGGACAGCCCTAACTATGGCTACACCTTC. Translated: CASSFILDSPNYGYTF.

The rearrangement uses TRBV7-9 and TRBJ1-2; D gene unclear. Germline loops: CDR1 SEHNR, CDR2 FQNEAQ (reference sequence). V dropped 4 bases and J dropped 8 bases, with 11 bases sitting between them. The CDR3 runs 12 residues. DNA of the CDR3: TGTGCCAGCAGCTCCACCCTATCCGGCTACACCTTC. It is translated as CASSSTLSGYTF.

This clone was recorded a few times. The V and J genes are TRBV5-4 and TRBJ1-4, with TRBD1 matching 9 bases. V lost 2 bases and J lost 10; bases outside the gene matches: 9. Germline V gene data show CDR1 as SGHNT and CDR2 as YYREEE (reference sequence). The CDR3 totals 15 residues. CDR3 region: CASSFSRTGDGKLFF. In DNA form, the CDR3 reads TGTGCCAGCAGCTTTTCTCGGACAGGGGATGGAAAACTGTTTTTT.

V usage is TRBV9 and J usage is TRBJ1-4; the D is unclear. CDR1 is SGDLS and CDR2 is YYNGEE in the germline V gene. Deletions cut 0 bases from V and 0 bases from J, with 6 bases between. This CDR3 has 15 amino acids. The CDR3 DNA reads as TGTGCCAGCAGCGTAGGTACAACAACTAATGAAAAACTGTTTTTT. Protein: CASSVGTTTNEKLFF.

The rearrangement uses TRBV30 and TRBJ2-2; D remains unclear. In germline, CDR1 is GTSNPN, CDR2 SVGIG (reference sequence). The CDR3 is 11 residues long. Trimming removed 4 bases at V and 6 bases at J, with 6 bases between. The DNA of the CDR3 is TGTGCCTGGAATGCGGCCGGGGAGCTGTTTTTT. Translation: CAWNAAGELFF.

This clone turned up a few times. The sample contains more than one DNA sequence encoding this CDR3. The chain uses TRBV7-3 and TRBJ2-1, with 7 bases fitting TRBD1. The CDR3 has 15 residues. Trimming removed 5 bases from V and 0 bases from J; junction bases left unmatched: 4. Germline-derived CDR1 and CDR2 are SGHTA and FQGTGA. The CDR3 here is CASSLTGSSYNEQFF. The CDR3 DNA follows: TGTGCCAGCAGCCTGACAGGGAGCTCCTACAATGAGCAGTTCTTC.

The count of this clone is one. The V call is TRBV9, the J call TRBJ2-1, with D tentatively TRBD1 (7 bases). The CDR3 is 15 amino acids. The V end lost 0 bases, the J end lost 6 bases, and 13 bases lay between the germline ends. Germline-derived CDR1 and CDR2 are SGDLS and YYNGEE. The CDR3 nucleotides are TGTGCCAGCAGCGTAGGCGGAGGGGGCATCAATGAGCAGTTCTTC. Protein sequence: CASSVGGGGINEQFF.

The rearrangement uses TRBV27 and TRBJ2-7; 11 bases agree with TRBD2. The junction had 5 bases not matched to a gene; V was cut back by 6 bases and J by 4 bases. The CDR3 consists of 14 residues. CDR1 and CDR2 from the germline V gene are MNHEY and SMNVEV (reference sequence). The CDR3 protein is CASSQIAGGYEQYF. The CDR3 DNA reads as TGTGCCAGCAGCCAGATAGCGGGGGGGTACGAGCAGTACTTC.

The V and J genes are TRBV6-1 and TRBJ2-7, with a tentative D call TRBD2 (6 bases). V was pared by 5 bases and J by 6 bases, with 20 bases between. Germline V gives CDR1 MNHNS, CDR2 SASEGT. The CDR3 sequence is 15 residues long. CDR3 residues: CASSRARARESEQYF. CDR3 bases: TGTGCCAGCAGTCGAGCACGGGCCCGGGAGAGCGAGCAGTACTTC.

This chain uses TRBV14 with TRBJ2-7; a weak D match, TRBD1 (5 bases). V was trimmed by 0 bases and J by 3 bases, leaving 12 bases between them. The CDR3 has 15 residues. Germline lookup yields CDR1 SGHDN and CDR2 FVKESK. The CDR3 nucleotides are TGTGCCAGCAGCCAAGATGTGGGGCAGAACTACGAGCAGTACTTC. Its protein is CASSQDVGQNYEQYF.

CDR3: CASSLGGQGGYEQYF. In DNA, the CDR3 is TGTGCCAGCAGCTTAGGAGGACAGGGGGGCTACGAGCAGTACTTC. The J gene is TRBJ2-7, the V gene TRBV7-8; 10 nucleotides align to TRBD1. V gave up 1 base and J gave up 3 bases; unmatched junction bases: 3. Germline V gene sequence: CDR1 SGHVS, CDR2 FQNEAQ. The CDR3 covers 15 residues.